This TCR beta chain was captured in a study of T cells in Graves' hyperthyroidism and ophthalmopathy. Turning to the study itself: Blood was drawn when the patient was first diagnosed and still untreated. General observations from the study: Stable hyperthyroidism was separated from ophthalmopathy by a model based on 13 V-J features. Among thyroid clonotypes expanded above 0.001, most also appeared in blood.

The source material, RNA transcripts, was used to amplify TCR beta CDR3 regions. With the HTBI primer set, the TCR CDR3 went through a first round of RT-PCR. Each CDR3 protein gets one entry after TCRdb re-called the multiplex PCR reads with MiXCR. The table includes some 570,000 distinct CDR3 sequences, 13% to 15% detected once. This clonotype was detected many times. What it binds is not known. From germline, CDR1 is MNHNS and CDR2 SASEGT. With 7 bases removed from V and 1 base from J, the gap between germline ends came to 10 bases. There are 13 residues in the CDR3. The rearrangement links TRBV6-1 to TRBJ1-1, with D possibly TRBD1 on 5 matching bases. Sequencing was carried out using blood. The clonotype originates from a woman under 30 with Graves' ophthalmopathy. The CDR3: CASNQGRNTEAFF. CDR3 sequence (DNA): TGTGCCAGCAACCAGGGAAGGAACACTGAAGCTTTCTTT.